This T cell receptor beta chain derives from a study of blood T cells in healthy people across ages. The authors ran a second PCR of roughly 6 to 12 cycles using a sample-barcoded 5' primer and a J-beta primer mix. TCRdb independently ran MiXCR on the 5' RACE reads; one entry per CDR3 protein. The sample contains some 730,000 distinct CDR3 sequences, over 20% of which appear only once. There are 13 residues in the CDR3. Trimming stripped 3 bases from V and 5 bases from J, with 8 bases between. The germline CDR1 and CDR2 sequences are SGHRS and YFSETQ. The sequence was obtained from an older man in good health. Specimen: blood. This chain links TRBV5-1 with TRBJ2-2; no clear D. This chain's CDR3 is CASSSDPTGELFF. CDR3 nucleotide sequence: TGCGCCAGCAGCTCGGACCCAACCGGGGAGCTGTTTTTT.